This T cell receptor (beta chain) originates from a study of identical twins. There are a few counts of this clonotype. The CDR3 extends over 11 amino acids. Trimming took off 6 bases at V and 6 bases at J, with 8 bases between the two ends. TCRdb re-derived calls from the 5' RACE reads in MiXCR, one entry per CDR3 protein. The table has fewer than 900,000 distinct CDR3 sequences, 21% seen once. Separately, the same data were catalogued under a study of T cells expressing NK-cell markers.

This clonotype was obtained from a woman aged 18 to 35 in good health. The rearrangement uses TRBV12-3 or TRBV12-4 and TRBJ1-1; D unresolved. The sample was PBMCs. CDR3 bases: TGTGCCAGCAGCACGGGCTCTGAAGCTTTCTTT. Translated, it gives CASSTGSEAFF.